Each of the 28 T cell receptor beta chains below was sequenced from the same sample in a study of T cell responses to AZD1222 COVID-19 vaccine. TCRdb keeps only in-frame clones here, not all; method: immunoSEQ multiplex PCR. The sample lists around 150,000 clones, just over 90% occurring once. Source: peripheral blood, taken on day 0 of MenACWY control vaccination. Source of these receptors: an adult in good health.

CDR3 region: CASSPNPGALSPGELFF. In DNA, the CDR3 is TGTGCCAGCTCACCAAATCCGGGGGCCCTGAGCCCCGGGGAGCTGTTTTTT. The chain carries TRBV18 and TRBJ2-2; D may match TRBD1 or TRBD2 (6 bases each). Deletions cut 2 bases from V and 6 bases from J, with 19 bases between. The CDR3 is 17 residues long. Per the germline V gene, CDR1 is KGHSH and CDR2 is LQKENI. Full variable domain (rest looked up from reference TRBV18 and TRBJ2-2): NAGVMQNPRHLVRRRGQEARLRCSPMKGHSHVYWYRQLPEEGLKFMVYLQKENIIDESGMPKERFSAEFPKEGPSILRIQQVVRGDSAAYFCASSPNPGALSPGELFFGEGSRLTVL.

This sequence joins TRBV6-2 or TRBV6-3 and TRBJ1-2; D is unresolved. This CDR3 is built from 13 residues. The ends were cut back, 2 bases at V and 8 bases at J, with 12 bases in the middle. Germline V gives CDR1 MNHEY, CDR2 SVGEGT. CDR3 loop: CASSYHQAGGYTF. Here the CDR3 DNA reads TGTGCCAGCAGTTACCACCAAGCGGGAGGCTACACCTTC.

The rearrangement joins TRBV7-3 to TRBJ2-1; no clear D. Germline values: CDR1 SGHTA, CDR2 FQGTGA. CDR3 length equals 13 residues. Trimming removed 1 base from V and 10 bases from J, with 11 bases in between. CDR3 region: CASSLNPAYEQFF. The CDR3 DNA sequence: TGTGCCAGCAGCTTAAATCCAGCATACGAGCAGTTCTTC.

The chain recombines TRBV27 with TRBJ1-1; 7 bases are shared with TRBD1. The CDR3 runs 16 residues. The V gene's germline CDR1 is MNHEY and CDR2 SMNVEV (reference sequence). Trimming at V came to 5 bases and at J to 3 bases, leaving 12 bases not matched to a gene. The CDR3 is CASSATAGTAHTEAFF. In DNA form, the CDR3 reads TGTGCCAGCAGTGCGACCGCGGGGACAGCGCACACTGAAGCTTTCTTT.

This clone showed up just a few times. For the CDR3, the DNA is TGTGCCACCAAAAGGGTGGCTAGCACAGATACGCAGTATTTT. It is translated as CATKRVASTDTQYF. V usage is TRBV11-3 and J usage is TRBJ2-3; D is unclear. The CDR3 has 14 amino acids. Germline V lookup: CDR1 SGHNT, CDR2 YENEEA. Trimming shortened V by 10 bases and J by 0 bases, and 14 bases separated the two germline ends.

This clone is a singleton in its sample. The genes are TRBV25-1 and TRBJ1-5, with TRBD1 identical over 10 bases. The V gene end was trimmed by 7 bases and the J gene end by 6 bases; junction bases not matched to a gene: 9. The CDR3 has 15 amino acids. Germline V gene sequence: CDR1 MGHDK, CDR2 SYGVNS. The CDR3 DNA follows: TGTGCCAGCACCCCCGGGACAGGGGTAGGTCAGCCCCAGCATTTT. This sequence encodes CASTPGTGVGQPQHF.

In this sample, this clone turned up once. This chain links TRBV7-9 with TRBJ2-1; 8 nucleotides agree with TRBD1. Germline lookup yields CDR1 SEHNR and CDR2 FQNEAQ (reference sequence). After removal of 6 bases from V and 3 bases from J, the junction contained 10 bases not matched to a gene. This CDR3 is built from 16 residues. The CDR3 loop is CASRRFSGGGYNEQFF. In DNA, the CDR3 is TGTGCCAGCAGACGATTTTCAGGGGGCGGCTACAATGAGCAGTTCTTC.

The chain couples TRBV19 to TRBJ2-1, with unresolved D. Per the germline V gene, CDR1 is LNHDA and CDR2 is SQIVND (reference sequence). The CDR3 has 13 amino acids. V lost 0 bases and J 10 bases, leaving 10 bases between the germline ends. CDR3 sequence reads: CASSIDHLREQFF. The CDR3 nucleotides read TGTGCCAGTAGTATAGATCACCTCCGGGAGCAGTTCTTC.

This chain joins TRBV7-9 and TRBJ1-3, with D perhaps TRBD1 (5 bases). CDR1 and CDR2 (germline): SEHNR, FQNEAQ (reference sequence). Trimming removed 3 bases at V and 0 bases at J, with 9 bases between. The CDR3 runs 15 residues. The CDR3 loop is CASSFPDSSGNTIYF. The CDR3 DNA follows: TGTGCCAGCAGCTTCCCTGACAGCTCTGGAAACACCATATATTTT.

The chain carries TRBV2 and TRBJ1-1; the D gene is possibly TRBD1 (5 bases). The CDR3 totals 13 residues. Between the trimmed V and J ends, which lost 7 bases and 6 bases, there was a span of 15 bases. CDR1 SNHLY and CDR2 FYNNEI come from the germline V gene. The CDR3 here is CASIMTEAAEAFF. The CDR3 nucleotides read TGTGCCAGCATCATGACAGAGGCGGCTGAAGCTTTCTTT. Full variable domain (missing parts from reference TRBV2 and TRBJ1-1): EPEVTQTPSHQVTQMGQEVILRCVPISNHLYFYWYRQILGQKVEFLVSFYNNEISEKSEIFDDQFSVERPDGSNFTLKIRSTKLEDSAMYFCASIMTEAAEAFFGQGTRLTVV.

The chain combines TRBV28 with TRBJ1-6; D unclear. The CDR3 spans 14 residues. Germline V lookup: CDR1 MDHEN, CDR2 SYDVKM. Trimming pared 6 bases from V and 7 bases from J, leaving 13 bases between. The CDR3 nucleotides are TGTGCCAGCAGCCGTCGGCTTGGCAATTCACCCCTCCACTTT. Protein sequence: CASSRRLGNSPLHF.

CDR3 DNA sequence: TGTGCCAGCAGGAGCGGGAGGGCTCGCGAGCAGTACTTC. It translates to CASRSGRAREQYF. V gene TRBV6-6 combines with J gene TRBJ2-7, with 10 positions matching TRBD2. Trimming cost V 6 bases and J 6 bases; bases outside gene matches: 5. This CDR3 spans 13 amino acids. In germline, CDR1 is MNHNY, CDR2 SVGAGI (reference sequence).

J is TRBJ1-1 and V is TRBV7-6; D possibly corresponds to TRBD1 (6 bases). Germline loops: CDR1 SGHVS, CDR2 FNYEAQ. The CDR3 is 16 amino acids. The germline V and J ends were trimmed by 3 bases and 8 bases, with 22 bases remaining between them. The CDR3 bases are TGTGCCAGCAGCTTTGGGGGGCGACTGTTATTGTCGGAAGCTTTCTTT. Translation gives CASSFGGRLLLSEAFF.

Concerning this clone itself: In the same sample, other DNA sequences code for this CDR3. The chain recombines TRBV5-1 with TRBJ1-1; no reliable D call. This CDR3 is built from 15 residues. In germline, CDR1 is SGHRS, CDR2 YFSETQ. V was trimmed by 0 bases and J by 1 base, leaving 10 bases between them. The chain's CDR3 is CASSLVGGRNTEAFF. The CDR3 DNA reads TGCGCCAGCAGCTTGGTAGGAGGGCGGAACACTGAAGCTTTCTTT. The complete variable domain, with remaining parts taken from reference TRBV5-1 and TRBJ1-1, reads KAGVTQTPRYLIKTRGQQVTLSCSPISGHRSVSWYQQTPGQGLQFLFEYFSETQRNKGNFPGRFSGRQFSNSRSEMNVSTLELGDSALYLCASSLVGGRNTEAFFGQGTRLTVV.

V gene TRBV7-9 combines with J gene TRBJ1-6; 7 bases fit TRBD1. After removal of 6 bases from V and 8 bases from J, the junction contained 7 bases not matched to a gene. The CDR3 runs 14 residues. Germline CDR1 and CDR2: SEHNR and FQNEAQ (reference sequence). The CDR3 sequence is CASRATGSHSPLHF. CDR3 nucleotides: TGTGCCAGCAGAGCGACAGGGAGTCATTCACCCCTCCACTTT.

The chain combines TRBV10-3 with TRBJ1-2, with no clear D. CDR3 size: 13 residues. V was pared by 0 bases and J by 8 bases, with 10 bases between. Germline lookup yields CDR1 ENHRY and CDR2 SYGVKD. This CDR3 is CAISESGKGGYTF. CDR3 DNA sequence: TGTGCCATCAGTGAGTCAGGGAAAGGGGGCTACACCTTC.

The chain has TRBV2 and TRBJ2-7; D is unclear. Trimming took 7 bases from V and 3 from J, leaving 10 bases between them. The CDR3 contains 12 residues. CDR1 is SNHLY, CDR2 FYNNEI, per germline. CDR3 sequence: CASKAVYYEQYF. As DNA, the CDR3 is TGTGCCAGCAAGGCAGTCTACTACGAGCAGTACTTC.

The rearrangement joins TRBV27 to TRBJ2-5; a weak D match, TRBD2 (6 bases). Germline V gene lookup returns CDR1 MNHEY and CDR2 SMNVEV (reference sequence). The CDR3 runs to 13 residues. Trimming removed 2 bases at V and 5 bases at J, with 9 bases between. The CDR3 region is CASSLRGRETQYF. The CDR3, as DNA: TGTGCCAGCAGTTTACGGGGGAGGGAGACCCAGTACTTC.

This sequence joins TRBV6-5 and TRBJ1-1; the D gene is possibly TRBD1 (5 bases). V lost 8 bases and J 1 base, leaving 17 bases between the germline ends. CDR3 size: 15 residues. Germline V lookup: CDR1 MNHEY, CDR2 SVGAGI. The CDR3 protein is CASLGPGRENTEAFF. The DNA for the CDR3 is TGTGCCAGCTTGGGGCCAGGGAGGGAGAACACTGAAGCTTTCTTT.

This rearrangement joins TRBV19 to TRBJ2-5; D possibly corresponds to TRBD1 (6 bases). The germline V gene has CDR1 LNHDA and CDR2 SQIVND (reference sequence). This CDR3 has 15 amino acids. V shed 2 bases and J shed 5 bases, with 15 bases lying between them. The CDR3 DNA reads TGTGCCAGTAGTATAATCCAGGGGAGAGGGGAGACCCAGTACTTC. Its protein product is CASSIIQGRGETQYF.

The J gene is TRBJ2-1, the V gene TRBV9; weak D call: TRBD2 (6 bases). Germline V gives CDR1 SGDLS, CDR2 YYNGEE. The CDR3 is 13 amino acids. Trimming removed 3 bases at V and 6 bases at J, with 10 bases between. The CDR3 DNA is TGTGCCAGCAGCGCGCCCGGGGGCAATGAGCAGTTCTTC. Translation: CASSAPGGNEQFF.

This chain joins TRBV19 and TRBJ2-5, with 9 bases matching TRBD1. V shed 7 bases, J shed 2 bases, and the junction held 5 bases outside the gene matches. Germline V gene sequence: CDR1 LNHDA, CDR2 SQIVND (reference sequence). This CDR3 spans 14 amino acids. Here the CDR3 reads CASKQGAAQETQYF. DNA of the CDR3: TGTGCCAGTAAACAGGGGGCGGCTCAAGAGACCCAGTACTTC.

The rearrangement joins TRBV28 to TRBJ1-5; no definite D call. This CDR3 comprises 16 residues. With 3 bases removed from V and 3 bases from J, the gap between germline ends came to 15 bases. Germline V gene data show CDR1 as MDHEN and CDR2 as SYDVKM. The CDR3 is CASSFVSDPTNQPQHF. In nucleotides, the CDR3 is TGTGCCAGCAGTTTCGTTTCTGATCCTACCAATCAGCCCCAGCATTTT.

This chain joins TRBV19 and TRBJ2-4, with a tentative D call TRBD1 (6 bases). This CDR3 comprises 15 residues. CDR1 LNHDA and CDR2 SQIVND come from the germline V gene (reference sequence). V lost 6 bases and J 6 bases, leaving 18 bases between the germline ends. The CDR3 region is CASSPQGMRVNIQYF. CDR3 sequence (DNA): TGTGCCAGTAGCCCGCAGGGGATGAGGGTAAACATTCAGTACTTC.

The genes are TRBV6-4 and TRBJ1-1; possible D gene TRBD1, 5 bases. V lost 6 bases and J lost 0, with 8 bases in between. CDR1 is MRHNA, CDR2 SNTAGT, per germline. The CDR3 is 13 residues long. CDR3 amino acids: CASRRQLNTEAFF. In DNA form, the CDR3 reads TGTGCCAGCAGACGACAGCTGAACACTGAAGCTTTCTTT.

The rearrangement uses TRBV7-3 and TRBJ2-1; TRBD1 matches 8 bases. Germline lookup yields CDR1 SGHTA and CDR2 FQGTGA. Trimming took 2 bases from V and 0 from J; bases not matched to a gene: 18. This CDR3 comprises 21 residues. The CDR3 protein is CASSLFPRTGTGPSSYNEQFF. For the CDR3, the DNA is TGTGCCAGCAGCTTATTCCCTCGGACAGGGACCGGACCAAGCTCCTACAATGAGCAGTTCTTC.

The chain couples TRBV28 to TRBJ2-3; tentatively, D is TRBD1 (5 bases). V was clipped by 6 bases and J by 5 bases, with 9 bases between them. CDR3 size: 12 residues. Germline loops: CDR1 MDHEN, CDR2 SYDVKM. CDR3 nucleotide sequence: TGTGCCAGCAGACACCAGGGAGATACGCAGTATTTT. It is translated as CASRHQGDTQYF.

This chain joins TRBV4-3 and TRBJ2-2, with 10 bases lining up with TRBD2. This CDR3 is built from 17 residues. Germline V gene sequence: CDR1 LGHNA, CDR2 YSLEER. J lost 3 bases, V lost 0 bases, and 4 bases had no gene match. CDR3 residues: CASSQDGLAGDTGELFF. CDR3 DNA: TGCGCCAGCAGCCAAGATGGGCTAGCGGGGGACACCGGGGAGCTGTTTTTT.